What follows are 4 T cell receptor beta chains derived from one specimen sequenced in a study of cytotoxic CD8 clonotypes in ibrutinib-treated CLL. The method was immunoSEQ multiplex PCR; TCRdb's version includes in-frame clones alone and lacks a portion of them. The data contain approximately 340,000 clones, 60% to 80% of them seen just once; the ten biggest clones take up approximately 6%. The sequencing here drew on PBMCs, taken after 36 months of ibrutinib treatment. Receptors originate from a human donor with chronic lymphocytic leukemia.

V usage is TRBV23-1 and J usage is TRBJ1-1, with 7 bases lining up with TRBD1. TRBV23-1 is labeled an ORF, and its function is uncertain. Unmatched junction bases numbered 3, after V lost 8 bases and J lost 0 bases. The CDR3 is made up of 13 amino acids. DNA of the CDR3: TGCGCCAGCCGACAGGGTATGAACACTGAAGCTTTCTTT. It encodes CASRQGMNTEAFF.

This clone was observed a handful of times. The chain employs TRBV4-2 and TRBJ2-2; 9 nucleotides align to TRBD2. The CDR3 runs 15 residues. Losses at the gene ends were 1 base for V and 10 bases for J; bases not matched to a gene: 7. CDR1 LGHNA and CDR2 YNFKEQ come from the germline V gene. The CDR3 loop is CASSQGLRGGEELFF. Here the CDR3 DNA reads TGTGCCAGCAGCCAAGGCCTGCGGGGGGGCGAGGAGCTGTTTTTT.

The chain employs TRBV7-2 and TRBJ2-7; 12 positions agree with TRBD2. CDR3 size: 15 residues. Germline V gene sequence: CDR1 SGHTA, CDR2 FQGNSA. Trimming cost V 5 bases and J 3 bases; bases outside gene matches: 5. CDR3: CASSIRTSGDYEQYF. DNA for the CDR3: TGTGCCAGCAGCATCCGGACTAGCGGGGACTACGAGCAGTACTTC.

This clone was detected a few times. The CDR3 nucleotides are TGTGCCAGCAGCGTAGGACCGGTAGAGACCCAGTACTTC. It specifies CASSVGPVETQYF. J is TRBJ2-5 and V is TRBV9; D call uncertain. V lost 0 bases and J 4 bases, leaving 7 bases between the germline ends. Germline assignment: CDR1 SGDLS and CDR2 YYNGEE. The CDR3 runs 13 residues.